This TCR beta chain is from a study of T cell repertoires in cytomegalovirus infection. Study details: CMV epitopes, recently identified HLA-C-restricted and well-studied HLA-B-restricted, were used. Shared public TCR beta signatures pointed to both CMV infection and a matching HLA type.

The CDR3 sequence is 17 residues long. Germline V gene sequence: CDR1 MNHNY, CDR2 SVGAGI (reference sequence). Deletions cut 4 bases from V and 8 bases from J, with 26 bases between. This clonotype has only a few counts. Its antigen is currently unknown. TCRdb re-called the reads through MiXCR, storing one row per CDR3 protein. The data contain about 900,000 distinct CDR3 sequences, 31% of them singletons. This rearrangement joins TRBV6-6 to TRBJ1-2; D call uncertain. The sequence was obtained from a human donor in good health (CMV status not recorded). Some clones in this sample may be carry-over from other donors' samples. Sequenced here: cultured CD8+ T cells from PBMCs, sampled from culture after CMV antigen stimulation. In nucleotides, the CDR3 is TGTGCCAGCAGTTCTACGCCGGAGGGATACTCTGACGGGGGCTACACCTTC. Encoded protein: CASSSTPEGYSDGGYTF.